The clone carrying this TCR beta chain appeared many times. The CDR3 is 12 amino acids. Germline values: CDR1 SGHAT, CDR2 FQNNGV. Trimming took off 2 bases at V and 8 bases at J, with 7 bases between the two ends. The TCR beta library used iRepertoire HTBI primers with Arm-PCR amplification of CDR3. TCRdb used MiXCR to reprocess the multiplex PCR reads, holding one entry per CDR3 protein. The table has 680,000 or so distinct CDR3 sequences, approximately 15% seen once. The data derive from a study of regulatory T cells in long-lasting Graves disease. Looking at the study overall: Newly diagnosed Graves' patients had taken antithyroid drugs under 3 months.

Time point meaning: newly diagnosed GD, antithyroid drugs for less than 3 months. RNA isolated from PBMCs was used to make the TCR library. The sample was also reused in another study, on T cells in Graves' hyperthyroidism and ophthalmopathy. As reported in that work: Newly diagnosed hyperthyroidism patients aged 18 to 65 years had disease lasting under 2 months.

Here the sequenced sample was peripheral blood mononuclear cells (PBMCs), taken at new diagnosis, from a patient treated with antithyroid drugs. The TCR originated in a woman aged 25 to 39 with Graves disease. The chain couples TRBV11-2 to TRBJ2-1, with no clear D. This CDR3 is CASSLNGDEQFF. In DNA form, the CDR3 reads TGTGCCAGCAGCTTAAATGGGGATGAGCAGTTCTTC.